These T cell receptor beta chains were read from a single sample in a study of cytomegalovirus exposure and HLA in healthy donors. TCRdb's copy holds only in-frame clones and misses some; the assay was immunoSEQ multiplex PCR. The sample includes roughly 200,000 clones, around 80% of them seen just once. Sequenced: PBMCs. These receptor sequences come from a woman aged 18 to 35 in good health and CMV-seronegative. CDR3s include the opening cysteine and the closing phenylalanine or tryptophan.

j_gene: TRBJ2-7; v_gene: TRBV4-3; CDR3aa: CASSLSGRAAKGEQYF
j_gene: TRBJ2-1; v_gene: TRBV9; CDR3aa: CASSAGLTGGPYNEQFF
j_gene: TRBJ1-4; v_gene: TRBV9; CDR3aa: CASSVGTGSPDEKLFF
j_gene: TRBJ2-7; v_gene: TRBV7-2; CDR3aa: CASSFQSGTTHYEQYF
j_gene: TRBJ2-3; v_gene: TRBV2; CDR3aa: CASVSARRTRSPDTQYF
j_gene: TRBJ1-3; v_gene: TRBV6-6; CDR3aa: CASSYAETGAGNTIYF
j_gene: TRBJ1-5; v_gene: TRBV27; CDR3aa: CASSFRYYQPQHF
j_gene: TRBJ1-1; v_gene: TRBV30; CDR3aa: CASSLATGHTEAFF
j_gene: TRBJ2-3; v_gene: TRBV19; CDR3aa: CASSIGLAGSTDTQYF
j_gene: TRBJ1-1; v_gene: TRBV2; CDR3aa: CASRAGQGHEAFF
j_gene: TRBJ2-1; v_gene: TRBV4-2; CDR3aa: CASSFDSKNEQFF
j_gene: TRBJ1-1; v_gene: TRBV19; CDR3aa: CASRPATARAGTEAFF
j_gene: TRBJ2-1; v_gene: TRBV5-1; CDR3aa: CASSPDRGKSHEQFF
j_gene: TRBJ2-1; v_gene: TRBV19; CDR3aa: CASSVTGVNEQFF
j_gene: TRBJ2-1; v_gene: TRBV18; CDR3aa: CASSPQAGTSGPNYNEQFF
j_gene: TRBJ1-1; v_gene: TRBV28; CDR3aa: CASSRPDSYNTEAFF
j_gene: TRBJ2-7; v_gene: TRBV5-5; CDR3aa: CASSLGAGDSYEQYF
j_gene: TRBJ2-7; v_gene: TRBV28; CDR3aa: CASSSTVTPYEQYF
j_gene: TRBJ2-7; v_gene: TRBV18; CDR3aa: CASSSLRPSIESHEQYF
j_gene: TRBJ2-1; v_gene: TRBV27; CDR3aa: CASRGTSGSEQFF
j_gene: TRBJ1-2; v_gene: TRBV7-2; CDR3aa: CASSLVVRVNPNYGYTF
j_gene: TRBJ1-5; v_gene: TRBV28; CDR3aa: CASSPPGGLYSNQPQHF
j_gene: TRBJ2-1; v_gene: TRBV9; CDR3aa: CASRRTEVGEQFF
j_gene: TRBJ2-7; v_gene: TRBV5-6; CDR3aa: CASSPSLAAAGEQYF
j_gene: TRBJ2-2; v_gene: TRBV5-6; CDR3aa: CASSYHLSGELFF
j_gene: TRBJ2-1; v_gene: TRBV30; CDR3aa: CAWSPAGILSYNEQFF
j_gene: TRBJ2-3; v_gene: TRBV7-9; CDR3aa: CASSLSTDTQYF
j_gene: TRBJ2-5; v_gene: TRBV1; CDR3aa: CTRAAGGGETQYF
j_gene: TRBJ2-6; v_gene: TRBV5-6; CDR3aa: CASSFRGSGANVLTF
j_gene: TRBJ1-3; v_gene: TRBV10-2; CDR3aa: CASSLGLSGNTIYF
j_gene: TRBJ2-1; v_gene: TRBV4-2; CDR3aa: CASSQLQPGLAGNEQFF
j_gene: TRBJ1-1; v_gene: TRBV5-6; CDR3aa: CASSPGDTEAFF
j_gene: TRBJ1-3; v_gene: TRBV28; CDR3aa: CASRLSRGHGNTIYF
j_gene: TRBJ2-7; v_gene: TRBV29-1; CDR3aa: CSVLSGERYEQYF
j_gene: TRBJ1-1; v_gene: TRBV10-3; CDR3aa: CAISESTTVGGDTEAFF
j_gene: TRBJ2-1; v_gene: TRBV28; CDR3aa: CASSPPDGAGLVGDEQFF
j_gene: TRBJ1-1; v_gene: TRBV10-3; CDR3aa: CASRVGTGEKLNTEAFF
j_gene: TRBJ2-3; v_gene: TRBV7-9; CDR3aa: CASSLGTGAGDTQYF
j_gene: TRBJ2-2; v_gene: TRBV19; CDR3aa: CASTPDRRRTGELFF
j_gene: TRBJ2-2; v_gene: TRBV5-4; CDR3aa: CASSGGLAGGTGELFF
j_gene: TRBJ2-3; v_gene: TRBV6-5; CDR3aa: CASSYSPGTDTQYF
j_gene: TRBJ2-1; v_gene: TRBV28; CDR3aa: CASRAVVTYNEQFF
j_gene: TRBJ2-7; v_gene: TRBV4-2; CDR3aa: CASSQDSSGRGSYEQYF
j_gene: TRBJ2-3; v_gene: TRBV13; CDR3aa: CASSLRTSGYTDTQYF
j_gene: TRBJ2-5; v_gene: TRBV7-6; CDR3aa: CASSGGYGSRGTQYF
j_gene: TRBJ2-6; v_gene: TRBV6-1; CDR3aa: CASSDQAGSGANVLTF
j_gene: TRBJ2-3; v_gene: TRBV9; CDR3aa: CASSVGGRSTDTQYF
j_gene: -; v_gene: TRBV27; CDR3aa: CASRRSYEQYF
j_gene: TRBJ2-1; v_gene: TRBV25-1; CDR3aa: CASSGRRNEQFF
j_gene: TRBJ2-7; v_gene: TRBV7-2; CDR3aa: CASSLFGSGVGYEQYF
j_gene: TRBJ1-1; v_gene: TRBV6-5; CDR3aa: CASSPNYEAFF
j_gene: TRBJ1-1; v_gene: TRBV10-3; CDR3aa: CAISDIRAEAFF
j_gene: TRBJ2-3; v_gene: TRBV5-1; CDR3aa: CASSLSGQGFNTQYF
j_gene: TRBJ2-3; v_gene: TRBV30; CDR3aa: CAWSVSWSTQYF
j_gene: TRBJ2-2; v_gene: TRBV27; CDR3aa: CASSLRRERTGELFF
j_gene: TRBJ1-2; v_gene: TRBV30; CDR3aa: CAWSTTENYGYTF
j_gene: TRBJ2-5; v_gene: TRBV15; CDR3aa: CATSGGGRVETQYF
j_gene: TRBJ2-5; v_gene: TRBV4-2; CDR3aa: CASSQDGSWTPQYF